The clone carrying this TCR beta chain occurred many times. TCRbeta library construction was performed incorporating unique molecular identifiers. TCRdb reprocessed the PCR reads with MiXCR, giving one entry per CDR3 protein. The top ten clones hold 0.79% of a sample with hundreds of thousands of distinct CDR3 sequences, approximately 14% of them seen once. The germline V and J ends were trimmed by 0 bases and 4 bases, with 6 bases remaining between them. Germline assignment: CDR1 SGHDN and CDR2 FVKESK. CDR3 length: 14 residues. These data are taken from a study of T-cell reconstitution after alpha-beta-depleted transplantation in children.

Material: PBMCs, obtained before TCRalphabeta/CD19-depleted stem cell transplant. The clonotype was recovered from a girl aged 2 to 10 with congenital amegakaryocytic thrombocytopenia, due to receive a stem cell transplant. This chain connects TRBV14 to TRBJ2-2; D gene uncertain. CDR3 nucleotides: TGTGCCAGCAGCCAAGAACTTTCCACCGGGGAGCTGTTTTTT. Amino acid sequence: CASSQELSTGELFF.